This T cell receptor (beta chain) derives from a study of shared clonotypes between healthy human individuals. Germline values: CDR1 MDHEN, CDR2 SYDVKM. V lost 2 bases and J 8 bases, leaving 12 bases between the germline ends. The CDR3 runs 13 residues. The method was immunoSEQ multiplex PCR; TCRdb's version includes in-frame clones alone and lacks a portion of them. Seen here are some 680,000 clones, around three quarters observed once, and the top ten hold 1.5% to 2%. The sequence came from a woman in her thirties in good health. This sequence joins TRBV28 and TRBJ1-2; a possible D gene is TRBD1 (5 bases). The sample was memory CD4+ T cells sorted from blood. Sample subset: CD45RA-negative fraction. CDR3 sequence reads: CASSLPGLGGYTF. CDR3 sequence (DNA): TGTGCCAGCAGTTTACCAGGGCTCGGAGGCTACACCTTC.